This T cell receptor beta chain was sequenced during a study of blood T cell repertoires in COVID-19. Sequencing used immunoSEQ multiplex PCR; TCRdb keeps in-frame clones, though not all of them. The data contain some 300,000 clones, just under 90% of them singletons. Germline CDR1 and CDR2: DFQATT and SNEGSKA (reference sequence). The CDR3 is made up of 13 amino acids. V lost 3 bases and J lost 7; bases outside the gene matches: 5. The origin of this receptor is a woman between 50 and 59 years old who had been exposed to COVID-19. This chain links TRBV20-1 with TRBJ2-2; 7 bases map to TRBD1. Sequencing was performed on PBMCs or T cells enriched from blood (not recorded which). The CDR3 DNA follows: TGCAGTGCTAGTGAGGGGGCAATCGGGGAGCTGTTTTTT. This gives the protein CSASEGAIGELFF.